The rows below give T cell receptor beta chains drawn from one sample of a study of T cell changes during pregnancy in multiple sclerosis. The protocol was immunoSEQ multiplex PCR, while the TCRdb copy is restricted to in-frame clones and leaves out a portion. The sample has some 67,000 clones; under 95% are singletons. Sequencing used peripheral blood, obtained after pregnancy. The source of these receptors is a female donor with multiple sclerosis, enrolled in a pregnancy study. The CDR3 runs from the conserved cysteine through the conserved F or W. The D gene is left open where the match is weak. Size is omitted from some rows. Given values are once, few, many or a class for expanded clones.

j_call d_call clone_size v_call cdr3_nt cdr3_aa
TRBJ2-3 TRBD2 few TRBV11-2 TGTGCCAGCAGCCTTAGTAGCGGGGCTAGCACAGATACGCAGTATTTT CASSLSSGASTDTQYF
TRBJ2-2 TRBD2 NA TRBV4-3 TGCGCCAGCAGCCAAGGCGGGAGCTACACCGGGGAGCTGTTTTTT CASSQGGSYTGELFF
TRBJ2-7 TRBD2 NA TRBV27 TGTGCCAGCAGTTTAAATGGCGGGAGCTACGAGCAGTACTTC CASSLNGGSYEQYF
TRBJ2-5 NA NA TRBV27 TGTGCCAGCAGTTTATGGGCTAACCAAGAGACCCAGTACTTC CASSLWANQETQYF
TRBJ2-7 TRBD2 NA TRBV18 TGTGCCAGCTCACCCCTAGCGGGAGGGCGAACCAGGTACGAGCAGTACTTC CASSPLAGGRTRYEQYF
TRBJ2-3 NA NA TRBV5-1 TGCGCCAGCAGCTTGGCCTCGGGACTGCACACAGATACGCAGTATTTT CASSLASGLHTDTQYF
TRBJ1-5 NA NA TRBV6-1 TGTGCCAGCGGGAGGGACCCCAATCAGCCCCAGCATTTT CASGRDPNQPQHF
TRBJ2-1 NA NA TRBV7-8 TGTGCCAGCAGCTTCCGGACAGACCGCAATGAGCAGTTCTTC CASSFRTDRNEQFF
TRBJ2-7 NA NA TRBV11-2 TGTGCCAGCAGGGACACCAATTCCTACGAGCAGTACTTC CASRDTNSYEQYF
TRBJ1-3 TRBD1 once TRBV27 TGTGCCAGCAGACCCCCGGGACAGGACACTATCTCTGGAAACACCATATATTTT CASRPPGQDTISGNTIYF
TRBJ2-1 TRBD2 NA TRBV5-1 TGCGCCAGCAGCTTGAAACTAGCGGGAGCCCATGAGCAGTTCTTC CASSLKLAGAHEQFF
TRBJ2-1 TRBD1 NA TRBV29-1 TGCAGCGTTAAGACAGGGAAACGTAATGAGCAGTTCTTC CSVKTGKRNEQFF
TRBJ1-5 TRBD1 NA TRBV5-5 TGTGCCAGCAGCTTGGGAGGACAGGGGAATCAGCCCCAGCATTTT CASSLGGQGNQPQHF
TRBJ2-7 NA NA TRBV10-2 TGCGCCAGCAGCGGAGGACGGACAGTCTACGAGCAGTACTTC CASSGGRTVYEQYF
TRBJ1-3 NA NA TRBV30 TGTGCCTGGAGTGTTACACGTACAAACACCATATATTTT CAWSVTRTNTIYF
TRBJ2-1 NA NA TRBV19 TGTGCCAGTAGCTCATACAGCGGGCCCTATTACAATGAGCAGTTCTTC CASSSYSGPYYNEQFF
TRBJ2-7 NA NA TRBV4-3 TGCGCCAGCAGCGACCGGTACAGCTCCTACGAGCAGTACTTC CASSDRYSSYEQYF
TRBJ1-5 NA NA TRBV2 TGTGCCAGCAGTGAACTTCGTAGTAGCGATCAGCCCCAGCATTTT CASSELRSSDQPQHF
TRBJ1-2 TRBD1 once TRBV6-6 TGTGCCAGCAGCCGACCTTCAACAGGGGCAAACTATGGCTACACCTTC CASSRPSTGANYGYTF